This entry concerns a single T cell receptor beta chain. Here immunoSEQ multiplex PCR was the method, and the copy in TCRdb shows in-frame clones only, minus some. The profile covers 95,000 to 100,000 clones, with roughly 90% appearing a single time and approximately 24% taken by the ten largest. This entry belongs to a study of T cell responses to AZD1222 COVID-19 vaccine. The CDR3 extends over 15 amino acids. Germline V gene data show CDR1 as MNHEY and CDR2 as SMNVEV (reference sequence). Trimming shortened V by 6 bases and J by 7 bases, and 21 bases separated the two germline ends. This chain joins TRBV27 and TRBJ1-2; D is perhaps TRBD1 (5 bases). The material sequenced was peripheral blood, taken on day 0 of AZD1222 vaccination. This clonotype originated in an adult in good health. The CDR3: CASSGGDSLKGGYTF. CDR3 bases: TGTGCCAGCAGCGGGGGGGACTCGTTAAAGGGTGGCTACACCTTC.